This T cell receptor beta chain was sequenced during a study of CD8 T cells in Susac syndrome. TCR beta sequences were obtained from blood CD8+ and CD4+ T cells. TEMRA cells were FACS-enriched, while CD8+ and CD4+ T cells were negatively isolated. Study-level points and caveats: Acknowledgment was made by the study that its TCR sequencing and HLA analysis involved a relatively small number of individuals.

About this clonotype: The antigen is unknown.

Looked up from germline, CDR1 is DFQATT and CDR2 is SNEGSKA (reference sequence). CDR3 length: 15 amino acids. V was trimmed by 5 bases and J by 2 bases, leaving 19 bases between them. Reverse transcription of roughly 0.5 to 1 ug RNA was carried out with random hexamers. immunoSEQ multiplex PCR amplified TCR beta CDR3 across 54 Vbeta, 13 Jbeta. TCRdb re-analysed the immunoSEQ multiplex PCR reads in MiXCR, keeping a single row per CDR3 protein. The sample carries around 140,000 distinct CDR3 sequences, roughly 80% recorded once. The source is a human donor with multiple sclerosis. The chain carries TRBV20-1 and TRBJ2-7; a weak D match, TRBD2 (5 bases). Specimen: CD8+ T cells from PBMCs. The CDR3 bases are TGCAGTGCTTTTGTACCCGGACTGGGAACCTACGAGCAGTACTTC. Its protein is CSAFVPGLGTYEQYF.